Listed below are T cell receptor beta chains from one sample, sequenced in a study of blood T cell repertoires in COVID-19. Profiling relied on immunoSEQ multiplex PCR, and the TCRdb table lists in-frame clones only, not all of them. The sample shows 250,000 to 350,000 clones, around 88% of them seen only once. What was sequenced was peripheral blood. The receptors here all came from a man aged 25 to 40 with acute or convalescent COVID-19. Each CDR3 is given with its conserved first and last residue. A D gene is named only where the DNA matches it firmly. For some rows the clone size is stated as once, few or many, or as a class when expanded; others skip it.

>NA|TRBV9|13|NA|TRBJ2-3
CASRRGVTDTQYF
TGTGCCAGTCGAAGGGGTGTCACAGATACGCAGTATTTT
>NA|TRBV7-6|15|TRBD2|TRBJ2-7
CASSFVAGGPGEQYF
TGTGCCAGCAGCTTTGTGGCGGGAGGGCCTGGGGAGCAGTACTTC
>NA|TRBV28|14|NA|TRBJ1-2
CATHGSGAAYGYTF
TGTGCCACCCACGGCTCAGGGGCGGCCTATGGCTACACCTTC
>NA|TRBV7-7|15|NA|TRBJ2-1
CASSLGVPGPGEQFF
TGTGCTAGCAGCTTAGGGGTTCCCGGGCCGGGGGAGCAGTTCTTC
>NA|TRBV5-1|13|NA|TRBJ1-1
CASSLSGITEAFF
TGCGCCAGCAGCTTATCAGGGATCACTGAAGCTTTCTTT
>NA|TRBV27|17|NA|TRBJ2-1
CASSLFSSQAWNNEQFF
TGTGCCAGCAGTTTATTCTCTTCCCAGGCTTGGAACAATGAGCAGTTCTTC
>NA|TRBV11-2|16|TRBD2|TRBJ2-3
CASSLPTSGPGDTQYF
TGTGCCAGCAGCTTACCCACTAGCGGGCCCGGGGATACGCAGTATTTT
>NA|TRBV10-1|14|TRBD1|TRBJ1-1
CASSYDRERTEAFF
TGCGCCAGCAGTTATGACAGGGAGAGGACTGAAGCTTTCTTT
>NA|TRBV4-1|17|TRBD1|TRBJ2-7
CASSQDALGGEGYEQYF
TGCGCCAGCAGCCAAGATGCGCTAGGGGGCGAAGGGTACGAGCAGTACTTC
>NA|TRBV5-4|14|NA|TRBJ2-3
CASSQGLDTDTQYF
TGTGCCAGCAGCCAGGGACTGGACACAGATACGCAGTATTTT
>NA|TRBV5-1|16|TRBD1|TRBJ1-2
CASSPSGETGVEGYTF
TGCGCCAGCAGCCCGAGTGGGGAAACAGGGGTGGAAGGCTACACCTTC
>few|TRBV7-9|13|TRBD1|TRBJ1-4
CASSNWDSEKLFF
TGTGCCAGCAGCAATTGGGACAGTGAAAAACTGTTTTTT
>few|TRBV11-2|14|NA|TRBJ1-1
CASSLAGRGTEAFF
TGTGCCAGCAGCTTAGCCGGCCGGGGCACTGAAGCTTTCTTT
>NA|TRBV2|13|TRBD1|TRBJ1-2
CASSEGQIYGYTF
TGTGCCAGCAGTGAGGGACAGATCTATGGCTACACCTTC
>few|TRBV28|15|TRBD1|TRBJ1-6
CASSDLGQNNSPLHF
TGTGCCAGCAGTGACCTGGGACAGAATAATTCACCCCTCCACTTT
>NA|TRBV7-2|16|TRBD1|TRBJ1-1
CASSTGTGVMNTEAFF
TGTGCCAGCAGCACCGGGACAGGGGTCATGAACACTGAAGCTTTCTTT
>NA|TRBV19|13|NA|TRBJ1-1
CASPGQENTEAFF
TGTGCCAGTCCGGGACAAGAGAACACTGAAGCTTTCTTT
>NA|TRBV12-3/TRBV12-4|11|NA|TRBJ1-2
CASGPEYGYTF
TGTGCCAGCGGGCCAGAATATGGCTACACCTTC
>once|TRBV2|16|TRBD1|TRBJ2-1
CASRPRQGPPYNEQFF
TGTGCCAGCAGACCGAGACAGGGCCCTCCGTACAATGAGCAGTTCTTC
>NA|TRBV7-2|15|NA|TRBJ1-5
CASSLARHSNQPQHF
TGTGCCAGCAGCTTAGCGAGACATAGCAATCAGCCCCAGCATTTT
>NA|TRBV5-1|17|TRBD2|TRBJ2-1
CASSLYPRTSGSNEQFF
TGCGCCAGCAGCTTGTACCCGAGGACTAGCGGGAGCAATGAGCAGTTCTTC
>NA|TRBV28|15|TRBD2|TRBJ2-7
CASSLGRGGAYEQYF
TGTGCCAGCAGTTTAGGGCGGGGGGGAGCCTACGAGCAGTACTTC
>NA|TRBV24-1|15|TRBD1|TRBJ2-7
CATSDRGTGGHEQYF
TGTGCCACCAGTGATAGAGGGACAGGGGGCCACGAGCAGTACTTC
>NA|TRBV19|17|NA|TRBJ2-2
CASSVGAGRVNTGELFF
TGTGCCAGTAGTGTGGGGGCCGGAAGGGTAAACACCGGGGAGCTGTTTTTT
>NA|TRBV6-4|18|NA|TRBJ1-1
CASSDSKGQQRTNTEAFF
TGTGCCAGCAGTGACTCGAAGGGACAACAGCGGACGAACACTGAAGCTTTCTTT
>NA|TRBV6-5|14|NA|TRBJ1-2
CASSFVRTGEGYTF
TGTGCCAGCAGCTTCGTGAGGACGGGAGAGGGCTACACCTTC
>few|TRBV30|17|NA|TRBJ2-6
CAWSINSLNSGANVLTF
TGTGCCTGGAGTATAAACAGTTTAAACTCTGGGGCCAACGTCCTGACTTTC
>NA|TRBV27|13|NA|TRBJ1-2
CASSFGQGFGYTF
TGTGCCAGCAGTTTTGGGCAGGGATTTGGCTACACCTTC
>once|TRBV6-6|15|TRBD1|TRBJ2-7
CASSYTRQGANEQYF
TGTGCCAGCAGTTACACAAGACAGGGGGCGAACGAGCAGTACTTC
>NA|TRBV2|15|TRBD1|TRBJ1-5
CASSGDRGGNQPQHF
TGTGCCAGCAGTGGGGACAGGGGCGGGAATCAGCCCCAGCATTTT
>NA|TRBV28|14|NA|TRBJ2-5
CASSVGGAKETQYF
TGTGCCAGCAGTGTCGGAGGGGCGAAGGAGACCCAGTACTTC
>NA|TRBV19|15|NA|TRBJ1-6
CASSGRTAHNSPLHF
TGTGCCAGTAGTGGCCGGACAGCCCATAATTCACCCCTCCACTTT
>once|TRBV19|15|NA|TRBJ2-5
CASSIGGRIQETQYF
TGTGCCAGTAGTATCGGGGGACGGATACAAGAGACCCAGTACTTC
>NA|TRBV5-4|16|TRBD2|TRBJ2-5
CASSLAFGGARETQYF
TGTGCCAGCAGCTTGGCCTTCGGGGGGGCCCGGGAGACCCAGTACTTC
>few|TRBV9|16|NA|TRBJ2-3
CASSARGALRKYTQYF
TGTGCCAGCAGCGCCCGGGGAGCCTTGAGAAAGTATACGCAGTATTTT
>NA|TRBV6-2/TRBV6-3|16|TRBD2|TRBJ2-7
CASSPLAGGIIGGQYF
TGTGCCAGCAGCCCCCTAGCGGGAGGGATCATTGGCGGGCAGTACTTC
>NA|TRBV7-2|13|NA|TRBJ2-1
CASSSLVRNEQFF
TGTGCCAGCAGCTCCCTAGTCCGCAATGAGCAGTTCTTC
>NA|TRBV29-1|13|TRBD1|TRBJ1-6
CSVRDRGSSPLHF
TGCAGCGTTAGGGACAGGGGTTCTTCACCCCTCCACTTT
>NA|TRBV7-9|14|NA|TRBJ1-1
CASSLSNLNTEAFF
TGTGCCAGCAGCTTATCAAATCTGAACACTGAAGCTTTCTTT
>NA|TRBV28|15|TRBD2|TRBJ2-3
CASTVTSGGAYTQYF
TGTGCCAGCACCGTGACTAGCGGGGGGGCATACACGCAGTATTTT
>NA|TRBV9|16|TRBD1|TRBJ2-2
CASSLGQGWSTGELFF
TGTGCCAGCAGCCTAGGACAGGGATGGAGCACCGGGGAGCTGTTTTTT
>NA|TRBV27|16|TRBD2|TRBJ2-5
CASSLSIAGGRETQYF
TGTGCCAGCAGTTTATCCATAGCGGGGGGCAGGGAGACCCAGTACTTC
>NA|TRBV21-1|13|NA|TRBJ1-2
CASNQDPHYGYTF
TGTGCCAGCAACCAGGATCCTCACTATGGCTACACCTTC
>NA|TRBV6-5|12|NA|TRBJ2-1
CASSSQYNEQFF
TGTGCCAGCAGTTCGCAGTACAATGAGCAGTTCTTC
>once|TRBV19|16|TRBD2|TRBJ2-2
CASTRRGVSNTGELFF
TGTGCCAGTACACGTCGGGGGGTTTCGAACACCGGGGAGCTGTTTTTT
>NA|TRBV19|17|NA|TRBJ2-3
CASSIVGGTPSTDTQYF
TGTGCCAGTAGTATTGTAGGCGGAACTCCTAGCACAGATACGCAGTATTTT
>NA|TRBV28|12|NA|TRBJ1-4
CATARRNEKLFF
TGTGCCACCGCTCGCAGAAATGAAAAACTGTTTTTT
>NA|TRBV7-2|13|NA|TRBJ2-7
CASSLSSVRGQYF
TGTGCCAGCAGCTTATCTAGCGTACGCGGGCAGTACTTC
>NA|TRBV5-4|13|TRBD1|TRBJ2-5
CASSLDGQGIQYF
TGTGCCAGCAGCTTGGATGGACAGGGGATTCAGTACTTC
>NA|TRBV27|13|NA|TRBJ2-7
CASSFQGTYEQYF
TGTGCCAGCAGTTTCCAGGGAACCTACGAGCAGTACTTC
>NA|TRBV10-1|13|NA|TRBJ2-5
CASSRLVGETQYF
TGCGCCAGCAGCAGACTAGTCGGAGAGACCCAGTACTTC
>once|TRBV5-1|17|NA|TRBJ2-3
CASSFRTVNPSTDTQYF
TGCGCCAGCAGCTTCAGGACTGTAAACCCTAGCACAGATACGCAGTATTTT
>NA|TRBV9|14|NA|TRBJ1-3
CASSVAGEFNTIYF
TGTGCCAGCAGCGTAGCGGGGGAATTTAACACCATATATTTT